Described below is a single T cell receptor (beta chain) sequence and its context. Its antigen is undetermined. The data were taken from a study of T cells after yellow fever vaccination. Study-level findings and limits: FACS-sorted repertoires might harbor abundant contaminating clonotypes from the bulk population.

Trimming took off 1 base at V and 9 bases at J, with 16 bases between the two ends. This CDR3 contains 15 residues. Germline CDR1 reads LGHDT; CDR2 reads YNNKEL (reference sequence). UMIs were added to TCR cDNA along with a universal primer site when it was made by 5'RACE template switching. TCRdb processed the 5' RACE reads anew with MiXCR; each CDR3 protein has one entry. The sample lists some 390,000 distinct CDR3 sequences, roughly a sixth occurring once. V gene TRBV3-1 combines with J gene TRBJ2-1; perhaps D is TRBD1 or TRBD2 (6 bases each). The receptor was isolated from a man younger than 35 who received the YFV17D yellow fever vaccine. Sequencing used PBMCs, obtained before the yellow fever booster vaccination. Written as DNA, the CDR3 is TGTGCCAGCAGCCAAGGGGGGCCTAGCGCTGGTGAGCAGTTCTTC. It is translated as CASSQGGPSAGEQFF.